Listed here are 24 T cell receptor beta chains from one sample, sequenced in a study of response to subunit inactivated influenza vaccine. TCRdb independently ran MiXCR on the RT-PCR reads; one entry per CDR3 protein. The table shows roughly 150,000 distinct CDR3 sequences, with approximately 11% occurring only once. The sample was non-naive T cells sorted from PBMCs, taken roughly 45 days after vaccination. The receptor source for this set is a man aged 45-60 years who received an inactivated influenza vaccine.

This clonotype was picked up many times. The V call is TRBV11-2, the J call TRBJ2-1, with TRBD2 matching 8 bases. The CDR3 has 15 amino acids. V shed 5 bases, J shed 5 bases, and the junction held 8 bases outside the gene matches. Germline loops: CDR1 SGHAT, CDR2 FQNNGV. The CDR3 DNA is TGTGCCAGCAGCCCGTGGGGGACTAGAGACAATGAGCAGTTCTTC. This encodes CASSPWGTRDNEQFF.

This clonotype was counted only a few times. This rearrangement joins TRBV12-3 or TRBV12-4 to TRBJ1-3, with D uncertain. This CDR3 region has 15 residues. V was shortened by 6 bases and J by 2 bases, with 14 bases between the two germline ends. In DNA form, the CDR3 reads TGTGCCAGCAGCCTCCATTGGATGGCTGGAAACACCATATATTTT. Its protein product is CASSLHWMAGNTIYF.

This clonotype was picked up a small number of times. CDR3 nucleotides: TGTGCCAGCAGTGAAGGCGGAGGGGGCGTGAATACGCAGTATTTT. This translates into CASSEGGGGVNTQYF. The V and J genes are TRBV2 and TRBJ2-3; TRBD1 might be the D (7 bases). V was clipped by 1 base and J by 7 bases, with 15 bases between them. CDR1 SNHLY and CDR2 FYNNEI come from the germline V gene. This CDR3 spans 15 amino acids.

This clonotype was picked up a small number of times. The V and J genes are TRBV20-1 and TRBJ2-3; 11 nucleotides match TRBD2. CDR1 is DFQATT, CDR2 SNEGSKA, per germline (reference sequence). V shed 2 bases and J 5 bases; nucleotides not matched to a gene: 9. This CDR3 is 16 amino acids long. The CDR3 loop is CSARPTSGRRGDTQYF. CDR3 DNA sequence: TGCAGTGCTAGACCCACTAGCGGGAGAAGAGGAGATACGCAGTATTTT.

In its sample, this clonotype was seen a few times. The chain employs TRBV6-1 and TRBJ1-2; a weak D match, TRBD1 (5 bases). The CDR3 sequence is 13 residues long. The V and J ends lost 4 bases and 4 bases respectively, with 10 bases between them. Germline V CDR1 and CDR2: MNHNS, SASEGT. CDR3 in DNA: TGTGCCAGCAGTGTCAGGGTTAGCTATGGCTACACCTTC. Amino acid sequence: CASSVRVSYGYTF.

The rearrangement joins TRBV27 to TRBJ2-7; the D gene is possibly TRBD1 (6 bases). CDR3 length equals 15 residues. CDR1 is MNHEY and CDR2 is SMNVEV in the germline V gene (reference sequence). V was trimmed by 9 bases and J by 3 bases, leaving 21 bases between them. The CDR3 region has the DNA TGTGCCAGAAAAACCCCACAGGGAAAAAACTACGAGCAGTACTTC. Residues: CARKTPQGKNYEQYF.

The chain recombines TRBV27 with TRBJ2-1, with TRBD2 matching 11 bases. The CDR3 consists of 16 residues. V shed 6 bases, J shed 7 bases, and the junction held 11 bases outside the gene matches. Per germline, CDR1 MNHEY and CDR2 SMNVEV (reference sequence). CDR3 nucleotides: TGTGCCAGCAGAAATATAGCGGGGGGGCAGATGAATGAGCAGTTCTTC. Translating it yields CASRNIAGGQMNEQFF.

This clonotype was found a few times. DNA for the CDR3: TGTGCCAGCAGCTTAGCGGGAGGGTCCCTGGGTTACAATGAGCAGTTCTTC. It yields the protein CASSLAGGSLGYNEQFF. This chain joins TRBV7-9 and TRBJ2-1; the match to TRBD2 covers 7 bases. The germline CDR1 and CDR2 sequences are SEHNR and FQNEAQ (reference sequence). There are 17 residues in the CDR3. V lost 0 bases to trimming and J lost 4 bases; unmatched junction nucleotides: 9.

V usage is TRBV7-8 and J usage is TRBJ2-2; D gene ambiguous. The germline V gene encodes CDR1 SGHVS and CDR2 FQNEAQ. The CDR3 is made up of 13 amino acids. The V gene lost 1 base and the J gene lost 6 bases, with 6 bases spanning the gap. The CDR3 spells CASSLVGAGELFF. The CDR3 DNA is TGTGCCAGCAGCTTAGTAGGAGCCGGGGAGCTGTTTTTT.

The rearrangement uses TRBV6-1 and TRBJ1-1; D might be TRBD1 (5 bases). The V gene's germline CDR1 is MNHNS and CDR2 SASEGT. V lost 3 bases and J 10 bases, leaving 12 bases between the germline ends. The CDR3 length is 12 residues. The chain's CDR3 is CASSDRSGGAFF. CDR3 coding DNA: TGTGCCAGCAGTGACAGGTCGGGGGGAGCTTTCTTT.

This clonotype was seen repeatedly, ten times or more. V gene TRBV6-1 combines with J gene TRBJ2-1; D gene ambiguous. V was cut by 2 bases and J by 5 bases, with 10 bases left in between. CDR3 length equals 14 residues. Germline-derived CDR1 and CDR2 are MNHNS and SASEGT. CDR3 sequence (DNA): TGTGCCAGCAGTGAATCGCCCGGAGACAATGAGCAGTTCTTC. It codes for CASSESPGDNEQFF.

The chain has TRBV12-3 or TRBV12-4 and TRBJ1-6; D not resolved. The length of the CDR3 is 14 residues. The V gene lost 2 bases and the J gene lost 7 bases, with 9 bases spanning the gap. In DNA form, the CDR3 reads TGTGCCAGCAGTTTAAGGCCCGGGAATTCACCCCTCCACTTT. This codes for CASSLRPGNSPLHF.

The rearrangement links TRBV25-1 to TRBJ1-3, with D maybe TRBD1 (5 bases). The germline V and J ends were trimmed by 4 bases and 0 bases, with 16 bases remaining between them. Germline V gene data show CDR1 as MGHDK and CDR2 as SYGVNS. The CDR3 runs to 17 residues. CDR3 protein: CASSAANTGTSGNTIYF. CDR3 bases: TGTGCCAGCAGTGCGGCCAACACAGGAACCTCTGGAAACACCATATATTTT.

This clonotype was detected only a few times. V gene TRBV12-3 or TRBV12-4 combines with J gene TRBJ1-4, with D possibly matching TRBD1 (6 bases). The CDR3 contains 15 residues. V was trimmed by 6 bases and J by 8 bases, leaving 19 bases between them. Here the CDR3 DNA reads TGTGCCAGCAGAATCTCTGCGGGGGCGGGAGAAAAACTGTTTTTT. This translates into CASRISAGAGEKLFF.

In nucleotides, the CDR3 is TGTGCCAGCAGCCGGATCGCAGGAAGTCAGCCCCAGCATTTT. This encodes CASSRIAGSQPQHF. The chain links TRBV5-5 to TRBJ1-5; D remains unclear. V gave up 4 bases and J gave up 6 bases, with 14 bases separating them. The CDR3 runs to 14 residues. Germline V gene lookup returns CDR1 SGHKS and CDR2 YYEKEE (reference sequence).

This sequence joins TRBV7-8 and TRBJ2-3; 9 bases align to TRBD1. The CDR3 is made up of 17 amino acids. Germline V gene lookup returns CDR1 SGHVS and CDR2 FQNEAQ. The ends lost 2 bases at V and 1 base at J; junction bases unmatched: 7. The CDR3 protein is CASSLSTGGFGTDTQYF. CDR3 sequence (DNA): TGTGCCAGCAGCTTATCAACAGGGGGCTTTGGCACAGATACGCAGTATTTT.

The V and J genes are TRBV19 and TRBJ1-5; D remains ambiguous. Germline CDR1 LNHDA, CDR2 SQIVND (reference sequence). The CDR3 totals 14 residues. With 3 bases removed from V and 0 bases from J, the gap between germline ends came to 6 bases. The CDR3 region is CASSIVPSNQPQHF. The CDR3 DNA is TGTGCCAGTAGTATTGTACCTAGCAATCAGCCCCAGCATTTT.

This clonotype has at least ten counts. The rearrangement joins TRBV6-2 or TRBV6-3 to TRBJ2-3; the D gene is possibly TRBD2 (5 bases). CDR3 length: 15 amino acids. The ends were cut back, 6 bases at V and 4 bases at J, with 17 bases in the middle. Germline assignment: CDR1 MNHEY and CDR2 SVGEGT. The CDR3 here is CASSTEVGWPDTQYF. The CDR3, as DNA: TGTGCCAGCAGCACGGAGGTGGGGTGGCCAGATACGCAGTATTTT.

This clonotype was observed a handful of times. This sequence joins TRBV12-3 or TRBV12-4 and TRBJ2-1, with D maybe TRBD2 (5 bases). Trimming shortened V by 8 bases and J by 0 bases, and 11 bases separated the two germline ends. The CDR3 consists of 14 residues. The CDR3 DNA sequence: TGTGCCAGCCGGGGTTCAAGCTCCTACAATGAGCAGTTCTTC. It encodes CASRGSSSYNEQFF.

V usage is TRBV18 and J usage is TRBJ1-1, with 11 bases aligning to TRBD1. This CDR3 is built from 17 residues. CDR1 is KGHSH and CDR2 is LQKENI in the germline V gene. Trimming at V came to 0 bases and at J to 4 bases, leaving 7 bases not matched to a gene. For the CDR3, the DNA is TGTGCCAGCTCACCACCGGACAGGGGGCAGTGGGGCACTGAAGCTTTCTTT. Amino acid sequence: CASSPPDRGQWGTEAFF.

This clonotype has ten or more counts. V is TRBV10-3 and J is TRBJ1-4; the match to TRBD1 covers 10 bases. CDR3 length: 16 amino acids. CDR1 ENHRY and CDR2 SYGVKD come from the germline V gene. Trimming at V came to 0 bases and at J to 7 bases, leaving 5 bases not matched to a gene. The CDR3: CAISESAGQGSEKLFF. CDR3 in DNA: TGTGCCATCAGTGAGTCGGCGGGACAGGGGAGTGAAAAACTGTTTTTT.

This clonotype was counted ten times or more. The gene calls are TRBV29-1 and TRBJ1-4; D not certain. The V gene lost 3 bases and the J gene lost 5 bases, with 7 bases spanning the gap. The CDR3 sequence is 12 residues long. Germline V gene sequence: CDR1 SQVTM, CDR2 ANQGSEA. The CDR3 region has the DNA TGCAGCGTTGAGCCTGAGAATGAAAAACTGTTTTTT. It encodes CSVEPENEKLFF.

This clonotype was counted a few times. This sequence joins TRBV2 and TRBJ2-1; D might be TRBD2 (6 bases). Germline V lookup: CDR1 SNHLY, CDR2 FYNNEI. The CDR3 consists of 15 residues. V lost 7 bases to trimming and J lost 0 bases, with 13 bases between them. CDR3 DNA sequence: TGTGCCAGCAACCGGAGGGTCCGCTCCTACAATGAGCAGTTCTTC. Translated: CASNRRVRSYNEQFF. Supplemented by reference TRBV2 and TRBJ2-1, the full variable domain reads EPEVTQTPSHQVTQMGQEVILRCVPISNHLYFYWYRQILGQKVEFLVSFYNNEISEKSEIFDDQFSVERPDGSNFTLKIRSTKLEDSAMYFCASNRRVRSYNEQFFGPGTRLTVL.

CDR3 sequence: CASSLSRFRAQHF. The CDR3 DNA sequence: TGTGCCAGCAGCTTAAGCAGGTTTCGAGCCCAGCATTTT. The J gene is TRBJ1-5, the V gene TRBV7-2; D unresolved. Trimming shortened V by 2 bases and J by 11 bases, and 13 bases separated the two germline ends. The CDR3 covers 13 residues. The germline V gene has CDR1 SGHTA and CDR2 FQGNSA.